The 25 T cell receptor beta chains below were found in one sample sequenced in a study of T-cell reconstitution after alpha-beta-depleted transplantation in children. Unique molecular identifiers were used to barcode this TCRbeta library. TCRdb recomputed calls from the PCR reads with MiXCR, one row per CDR3 protein. The data hold approximately 350,000 distinct CDR3 sequences, with 9% to 12% observed a single time. The sequencing used PBMCs from the stem cell graft donor, collected from the stem cell graft. The receptors were sampled from a human donor who donated a stem cell graft to a child with acute lymphoblastic leukemia.

The chain joins TRBV18 to TRBJ2-3; D is possibly TRBD2 (6 bases). Germline V CDR1 and CDR2: KGHSH, LQKENI. V lost 0 bases, J lost 0 bases, and 10 bases lay in between. The CDR3 sequence is 16 residues long. The CDR3 nucleotides read TGTGCCAGCTCACCACCGAGAGGGACTAGCACAGATACGCAGTATTTT. It translates to CASSPPRGTSTDTQYF. Full variable domain (missing parts from reference TRBV18 and TRBJ2-3): NAGVMQNPRHLVRRRGQEARLRCSPMKGHSHVYWYRQLPEEGLKFMVYLQKENIIDESGMPKERFSAEFPKEGPSILRIQQVVRGDSAAYFCASSPPRGTSTDTQYFGPGTRLTVL.

J is TRBJ2-1 and V is TRBV3-1, with 16 bases lining up with TRBD2. The V segment lost 6 bases and the J segment 8 bases; nucleotides outside the gene matches: 16. CDR3 length: 19 residues. CDR1 is LGHDT, CDR2 YNNKEL, per germline (reference sequence). This chain's CDR3 is CASRGPGLAGGPMSDEQFF. The CDR3 region has the DNA TGTGCCAGCAGGGGTCCGGGACTAGCGGGAGGGCCTATGTCGGATGAGCAGTTCTTC.

The CDR3 sequence is CASKLRLAGINSYNEQFF. For the CDR3, the DNA is TGTGCCAGCAAACTAAGACTAGCGGGTATCAACTCCTACAATGAGCAGTTCTTC. The chain uses TRBV12-3 or TRBV12-4 and TRBJ2-1; the match to TRBD2 covers 10 bases. The CDR3 is made up of 18 amino acids. J lost 0 bases, V lost 7 bases, and 12 bases had no gene match.

The chain joins TRBV21-1 to TRBJ2-1. TRBV21-1 is flagged as a pseudogene. The CDR3 covers 9 residues. The CDR3 loop reads CASSKEHFF. In DNA, the CDR3 is TGTGCCAGCAGCAAGGAGCACTTCTTC.

Many counts were recorded for this clonotype. The chain recombines TRBV7-2 with TRBJ2-5, with 11 bases aligning to TRBD2. There are 15 residues in the CDR3. V lost 1 base to trimming and J lost 4 bases; unmatched junction nucleotides: 2. Germline V gene lookup returns CDR1 SGHTA and CDR2 FQGNSA. The CDR3 nucleotides read TGTGCCAGCAGCTTAGTTAGCGGGAGGGGAGAGACCCAGTACTTC. This translates into CASSLVSGRGETQYF. The entire variable domain, with the rest obtained from reference TRBV7-2 and TRBJ2-5, is as follows: GAGVSQSPSNKVTEKGKDVELRCDPISGHTALYWYRQSLGQGLEFLIYFQGNSAPDKSGLPSDRFSAERTGGSVSTLTIQRTQQEDSAVYLCASSLVSGRGETQYFGPGTRLLVL.

This clonotype has more than one count but fewer than ten. The gene calls are TRBV20-1 and TRBJ2-5; 9 bases line up with TRBD1. V trimming: 2 bases; J trimming: 6 bases; junction bases outside the gene matches: 10. Germline CDR1 reads DFQATT; CDR2 reads SNEGSKA (reference sequence). The CDR3 covers 15 residues. The DNA of the CDR3 is TGCAGTGCTAGAATGGGAACAGGGGGCGCGAAGACCCAGTACTTC. Protein sequence: CSARMGTGGAKTQYF.

The sample holds a few counts of this clonotype. The chain employs TRBV4-2 and TRBJ2-7; 11 bases align to TRBD1. The CDR3 totals 16 residues. Germline-derived CDR1 and CDR2 are LGHNA and YNFKEQ. J was trimmed by 4 bases and V by 2 bases; bases with no gene match: 7. CDR3 bases: TGTGCCAGCAGCCAACATCATGGACAGGGGGCTTACGAGCAGTACTTC. This encodes CASSQHHGQGAYEQYF.

This clonotype was observed a handful of times. The V gene is TRBV3-1, the J gene TRBJ2-4, with 11 bases aligning to TRBD2. The length of the CDR3 is 19 residues. Germline V gene sequence: CDR1 LGHDT, CDR2 YNNKEL (reference sequence). V lost 0 bases and J lost 3; bases outside the gene matches: 10. CDR3 bases: TGTGCCAGCAGCCAAGATGTCAAGACTAGCGGGAATCGCAAAAACATTCAGTACTTC. Translating it yields CASSQDVKTSGNRKNIQYF.

The sample holds many counts of this clonotype. The V gene is TRBV4-3, the J gene TRBJ2-7, with D hard to call. Trimming removed 0 bases from V and 6 bases from J, with 9 bases in between. Germline V lookup: CDR1 LGHNA, CDR2 YSLEER. CDR3 length equals 13 residues. CDR3 residues: CASSQDIGFEQYF. CDR3 DNA sequence: TGCGCCAGCAGCCAAGATATTGGCTTCGAGCAGTACTTC.

At least ten counts were recorded for this clonotype. The chain carries TRBV29-1 and TRBJ2-3, with 7 positions matching TRBD1. Germline CDR1 SQVTM, CDR2 ANQGSEA. This CDR3 comprises 15 residues. The V segment lost 4 bases and the J segment 2 bases; nucleotides outside the gene matches: 9. The CDR3 protein is CSVGGPRGSTDTQYF. CDR3 sequence (DNA): TGCAGCGTTGGGGGCCCCAGGGGGTCCACAGATACGCAGTATTTT.

The chain combines TRBV4-3 with TRBJ2-7; D is uncertain. Germline V gene sequence: CDR1 LGHNA, CDR2 YSLEER. This CDR3 comprises 13 residues. V gave up 1 base and J gave up 6 bases, with 10 bases separating them. CDR3 sequence reads: CASSQVLEGEQYF. CDR3 nucleotides: TGCGCCAGCAGCCAAGTTCTGGAAGGCGAGCAGTACTTC.

The chain uses TRBV29-1 and TRBJ2-1; TRBD1 agrees at 7 bases. The CDR3 loop spans 13 amino acids. Germline assignment: CDR1 SQVTM and CDR2 ANQGSEA. V was pared by 7 bases and J by 1 base, with 4 bases of the junction left unmatched. The CDR3 loop reads CSGRGSSYNEQFF. DNA of the CDR3: TGCAGCGGCAGGGGGTCGTCCTACAATGAGCAGTTCTTC.

The chain employs TRBV7-2 and TRBJ1-3, with TRBD1 matching over 9 bases. V gave up 0 bases and J gave up 1 base; unmatched junction bases: 4. Germline lookup yields CDR1 SGHTA and CDR2 FQGNSA. The CDR3 has 17 amino acids. CDR3 protein: CASSLARQGVSGNTIYF. The CDR3, as DNA: TGTGCCAGCAGCTTAGCGAGACAGGGGGTATCTGGAAACACCATATATTTT.

This clonotype was recorded a few times. The rearrangement joins TRBV4-2 to TRBJ2-5, with D possibly TRBD2 on 5 matching bases. The CDR3 runs 14 residues. V lost 1 base and J lost 4, with 10 bases in between. Germline CDR1 reads LGHNA; CDR2 reads YNFKEQ. The CDR3 DNA is TGTGCCAGCAGCCAAGTTGGGAGCATAGAGACCCAGTACTTC. Protein sequence: CASSQVGSIETQYF.

The V gene is TRBV7-6, the J gene TRBJ2-5; possibly TRBD2 for D (6 bases). Germline CDR1 is SGHVS and CDR2 is FNYEAQ. V gave up 0 bases and J gave up 5 bases, with 16 bases separating them. The CDR3 runs to 16 residues. The CDR3 here is CASSLARREVPETQYF. DNA for the CDR3: TGTGCCAGCAGCTTAGCGCGTAGGGAGGTCCCGGAGACCCAGTACTTC.

J is TRBJ2-6 and V is TRBV5-1; 8 bases agree with TRBD2. The CDR3 has 16 residues. The V gene end was trimmed by 3 bases and the J gene end by 2 bases; junction bases not matched to a gene: 4. Germline V CDR1 and CDR2: SGHRS, YFSETQ. The DNA for the CDR3 is TGCGCCAGCAGCTCGGGGGGGGCGCCTGGGGCCAACGTCCTGACTTTC. Protein sequence: CASSSGGAPGANVLTF. The entire variable domain, with the rest obtained from reference TRBV5-1 and TRBJ2-6, is as follows: KAGVTQTPRYLIKTRGQQVTLSCSPISGHRSVSWYQQTPGQGLQFLFEYFSETQRNKGNFPGRFSGRQFSNSRSEMNVSTLELGDSALYLCASSSGGAPGANVLTFGAGSRLTVL.

This clonotype has only a few counts. This chain connects TRBV10-2 to TRBJ1-4, with D possibly matching TRBD1 (5 bases). Trimming stripped 1 base from V and 5 bases from J, with 17 bases between. This CDR3 contains 17 residues. CDR1 and CDR2 from the germline V gene are WSHSY and SAAADI. The CDR3, as DNA: TGCGCCAGCAGTGAGTACTATTCCGGGACGCAAAATGAAAAACTGTTTTTT. Protein product: CASSEYYSGTQNEKLFF.

The genes are TRBV4-2 and TRBJ2-5; weak D call: TRBD1 (5 bases). Germline CDR1 LGHNA, CDR2 YNFKEQ. This CDR3 has 17 residues. Deletions cut 1 base from V and 0 bases from J, with 15 bases between. The CDR3 sequence: CASSQGGLVLYQETQYF. The CDR3 coding sequence is TGTGCCAGCAGCCAAGGGGGCCTCGTTTTGTACCAAGAGACCCAGTACTTC.

This clonotype was found many times. V is TRBV5-1 and J is TRBJ1-1; D is perhaps TRBD1 (6 bases). The CDR3 loop spans 14 amino acids. Trimming left V 1 base short and J 0 bases short, with 7 bases between. Germline V gives CDR1 SGHRS, CDR2 YFSETQ. This CDR3 reads CASSLTGLNTEAFF. In DNA form, the CDR3 reads TGCGCCAGCAGCTTGACAGGGTTGAACACTGAAGCTTTCTTT.

This clonotype was counted between two and nine times. The genes are TRBV3-1 and TRBJ1-2, with D perhaps matching TRBD1 (5 bases). Germline CDR1 and CDR2: LGHDT and YNNKEL (reference sequence). CDR3 length: 15 residues. Trimming removed 0 bases at V and 5 bases at J, with 13 bases between. As DNA, the CDR3 is TGTGCCAGCAGCCAAGAAGTGCAGGGACGGTATGGCTACACCTTC. Its translation: CASSQEVQGRYGYTF.

The chain employs TRBV7-6 and TRBJ2-6; the D gene is possibly TRBD1 (6 bases). This CDR3 region has 16 residues. Trimming took 5 bases from V and 4 from J, leaving 15 bases between them. The germline V gene has CDR1 SGHVS and CDR2 FNYEAQ. For the CDR3, the DNA is TGTGCCAGCAGCCCTCTAACAGGGTACGGGGCCAACGTCCTGACTTTC. Translation gives CASSPLTGYGANVLTF.

In this sample, this clonotype turned up a few times. The chain has TRBV28 and TRBJ1-1; D ambiguous. The CDR3 covers 9 residues. V shed 8 bases and J shed 11 bases, with 9 bases lying between them. Per the germline V gene, CDR1 is MDHEN and CDR2 is SYDVKM. CDR3 coding DNA: TGTGCCAGCGGACCCCGGGCTTTCTTT. Its protein product is CASGPRAFF.

There are many counts of this clonotype. The V and J genes are TRBV15 and TRBJ2-1; a possible D gene is TRBD2 (5 bases). V was trimmed by 3 bases and J by 2 bases, leaving 11 bases between them. The V gene's germline CDR1 is LNHNV and CDR2 YYDKDF (reference sequence). The CDR3 covers 15 residues. This CDR3 is CATSSPSSAYNEQFF. CDR3 in DNA: TGTGCCACCAGCAGCCCTAGCAGCGCCTACAATGAGCAGTTCTTC.

This clonotype turned up a few times. The J gene is TRBJ2-3, the V gene TRBV5-1; 8 bases are a match to TRBD2. V gave up 3 bases and J gave up 3 bases; unmatched junction bases: 9. This CDR3 spans 16 amino acids. Germline CDR1 is SGHRS and CDR2 is YFSETQ. The CDR3 protein is CASSSRAGARTDTQYF. The CDR3 DNA sequence: TGCGCCAGCAGCTCCCGAGCGGGAGCAAGGACAGATACGCAGTATTTT. Together with reference TRBV5-1 and TRBJ2-3, the CDR3 gives the full variable domain: KAGVTQTPRYLIKTRGQQVTLSCSPISGHRSVSWYQQTPGQGLQFLFEYFSETQRNKGNFPGRFSGRQFSNSRSEMNVSTLELGDSALYLCASSSRAGARTDTQYFGPGTRLTVL.

There are a few counts of this clonotype. The chain combines TRBV4-1 with TRBJ1-5; D is undetermined. V shed 4 bases and J shed 0 bases, with 10 bases lying between them. Germline CDR1 is MGHRA and CDR2 is YSYEKL. This CDR3 comprises 15 residues. Here the CDR3 DNA reads TGCGCCAGCAGCCCCAGCAGGAATAGCAATCAGCCCCAGCATTTT. Translated: CASSPSRNSNQPQHF.